This T cell receptor beta chain came from a study of blood T cell repertoires in COVID-19. Background on the study: From the United States, Italy and Spain came samples of acute and convalescent COVID-19.

Study processing details: Using reference gene primer amplification, nucleated cell counts were estimated. Profiling relied on immunoSEQ multiplex PCR, and the TCRdb table lists in-frame clones only, not all of them. The V and J calls and the clone size are those of that table, but D and trimming were determined from the DNA. The sample has 400,000 to 450,000 clones; around 91% are singletons. V was pared by 0 bases and J by 0 bases, with 6 bases of the junction left unmatched. The CDR3 sequence is 19 residues long. Germline CDR1 is PRHDT and CDR2 is FYEKMQ (reference sequence). The material sequenced was PBMCs or T cells enriched from blood (not recorded which). This rearrangement joins TRBV13 to TRBJ2-2; 11 positions match TRBD2. This sequence originates from a young man who had recovered from COVID-19. CDR3 in amino acids: CASSLGLLAGGPNTGELFF. In DNA, the CDR3 is TGTGCCAGCAGCTTAGGCCTCCTAGCGGGGGGCCCGAACACCGGGGAGCTGTTTTTT.